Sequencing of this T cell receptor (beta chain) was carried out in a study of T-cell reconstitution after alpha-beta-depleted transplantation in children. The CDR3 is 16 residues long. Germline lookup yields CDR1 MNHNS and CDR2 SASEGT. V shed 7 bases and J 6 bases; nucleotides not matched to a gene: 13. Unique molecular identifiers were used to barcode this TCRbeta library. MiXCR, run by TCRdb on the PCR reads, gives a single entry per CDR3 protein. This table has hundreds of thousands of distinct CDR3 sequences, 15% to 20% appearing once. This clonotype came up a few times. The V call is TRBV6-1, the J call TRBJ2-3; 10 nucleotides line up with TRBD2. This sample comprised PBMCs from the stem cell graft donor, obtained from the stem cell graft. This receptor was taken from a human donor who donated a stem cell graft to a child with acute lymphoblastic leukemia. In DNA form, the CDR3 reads TGTGCCAGCACCATCTCGAGGACTAGCGGAAAGGATACGCAGTATTTT. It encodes CASTISRTSGKDTQYF.